This T cell receptor (beta chain) was found in a study of blood T cells in healthy people across ages. Study details: Template switching captured about one barcoded beta molecule per two T cells. Whole-study results and caveats: Age brought a roughly linear fall in TCR beta diversity measured per million T cells. Long-lived donors carried more naive CD4+ cells and greater diversity than aged donors.

This clonotype was seen only a few times. The antigen is not known. Unmatched junction bases numbered 12, after V lost 5 bases and J lost 5 bases. The CDR3 is 16 amino acids. The V gene's germline CDR1 is LGHDT and CDR2 YNNKEL (reference sequence). A minimum of 5.5 micrograms of total RNA was extracted per sample. Primed by a sample-barcoded 5' primer and a J-beta primer mix, a second PCR proceeded for about 6 to 11 cycles. One entry per CDR3 protein results from TCRdb running MiXCR on the 5' RACE reads. Of roughly 1.9 million distinct CDR3 sequences listed, about two fifths are singletons. Material: blood. This receptor was obtained from a human donor in good health. The chain is built from TRBV3-1 and TRBJ2-1; 7 bases are shared with TRBD2. The CDR3 coding sequence is TGTGCCAGCAGCTCCCCGGGGGGACGACAGAACAATGAGCAGTTCTTC. It codes for CASSSPGGRQNNEQFF.